This entry lists 6 T cell receptor beta chains sequenced from one sample in a study of shared clonotypes between healthy human individuals. The repertoire was sequenced with immunoSEQ multiplex PCR; TCRdb's copy has only in-frame clones and lacks some. The sample lists 1.4 million to 1.5 million clones, roughly 95% seen once, with 0.95% to 1.5% in the top ten. Material: naive CD4+ T cells sorted from blood. Subset reported: CD45RA+ positively selected. These TCRs come from a man younger than 45 in good health.

This rearrangement joins TRBV6-5 to TRBJ2-2, with D possibly matching TRBD2 (6 bases). CDR1 MNHEY and CDR2 SVGAGI come from the germline V gene. The CDR3 consists of 15 residues. The V gene lost 4 bases and the J gene lost 4 bases, with 13 bases spanning the gap. CDR3 sequence: CASSLGGRGTGELFF. CDR3 DNA: TGTGCCAGCAGTTTGGGGGGTAGAGGCACCGGGGAGCTGTTTTTT.

This chain connects TRBV11-2 to TRBJ2-3; D unresolved. Germline V CDR1 and CDR2: SGHAT, FQNNGV. The germline V and J ends were trimmed by 5 bases and 6 bases, with 9 bases remaining between them. The CDR3 totals 12 residues. The CDR3 is CASSTYSDTQYF. The CDR3 coding sequence is TGTGCCAGCAGCACATATTCGGATACGCAGTATTTT.

The V gene is TRBV5-1, the J gene TRBJ2-5; no clear D. Trimming shortened V by 0 bases and J by 0 bases, and 9 bases separated the two germline ends. This CDR3 has 15 amino acids. Germline assignment: CDR1 SGHRS and CDR2 YFSETQ. CDR3 bases: TGCGCCAGCAGCTTGGACGCGGAGTACCAAGAGACCCAGTACTTC. This codes for CASSLDAEYQETQYF.

This chain joins TRBV5-1 and TRBJ2-1, with D hard to call. Trimming removed 5 bases at V and 8 bases at J, with 8 bases between. The CDR3 spans 11 residues. Germline V CDR1 and CDR2: SGHRS, YFSETQ. CDR3 amino acids: CASRGLDEQFF. The CDR3 DNA reads TGCGCCAGCAGAGGTCTGGATGAGCAGTTCTTC.

For the CDR3, the DNA is TGTGCCAGCAGCGTAGATCCGGGACAGGGGATTCAAAACATTCAGTACTTC. Protein product: CASSVDPGQGIQNIQYF. The chain employs TRBV9 and TRBJ2-4; 10 bases fit TRBD1. J lost 5 bases, V lost 0 bases, and 8 bases had no gene match. Per the germline V gene, CDR1 is SGDLS and CDR2 is YYNGEE. The CDR3 has 17 amino acids.

This clone was observed a few times. This chain links TRBV25-1 with TRBJ2-7, with 9 bases matching TRBD2. V lost 1 base, J lost 1 base, and 2 bases stayed unmatched. The CDR3 length is 15 residues. Germline V gene sequence: CDR1 MGHDK, CDR2 SYGVNS. The CDR3, as DNA: TGTGCCAGCAGTGAATTGGGACTAGCTTCCTACGAGCAGTACTTC. Its protein is CASSELGLASYEQYF.